Sequencing of this TCR beta chain was carried out in a study of PD-1 blockade in classical Hodgkin lymphoma. Trimming removed 5 bases from V and 5 bases from J; junction bases left unmatched: 5. This CDR3 contains 14 residues. The germline V gene has CDR1 SGHNT and CDR2 YENEEA. Profiling relied on immunoSEQ multiplex PCR, and the TCRdb table lists in-frame clones only, not all of them. This table holds about 94,000 clones, roughly 89% found once. Relapse was seen in all patients after autologous stem cell transplantation, and brentuximab vedotin exposure was variable. Concerning this clone: What it binds is not known.

Study-wide results and caveats: Exclusion was applied to patients who started nivolumab under 1 year after ASCT. The baseline diversity of complete responders showed similarity to that of newly diagnosed patients.

J is TRBJ2-3 and V is TRBV11-3; 9 nucleotides match TRBD1. Sequenced here: peripheral blood mononuclear cells (PBMCs), sampled before the second cycle of nivolumab. This TCR was sampled from a human donor with classical Hodgkin lymphoma. The CDR3 sequence is CASSKDRGLDTQYF. CDR3 nucleotide sequence: TGTGCCAGCAGCAAGGACAGGGGTTTAGATACGCAGTATTTT.